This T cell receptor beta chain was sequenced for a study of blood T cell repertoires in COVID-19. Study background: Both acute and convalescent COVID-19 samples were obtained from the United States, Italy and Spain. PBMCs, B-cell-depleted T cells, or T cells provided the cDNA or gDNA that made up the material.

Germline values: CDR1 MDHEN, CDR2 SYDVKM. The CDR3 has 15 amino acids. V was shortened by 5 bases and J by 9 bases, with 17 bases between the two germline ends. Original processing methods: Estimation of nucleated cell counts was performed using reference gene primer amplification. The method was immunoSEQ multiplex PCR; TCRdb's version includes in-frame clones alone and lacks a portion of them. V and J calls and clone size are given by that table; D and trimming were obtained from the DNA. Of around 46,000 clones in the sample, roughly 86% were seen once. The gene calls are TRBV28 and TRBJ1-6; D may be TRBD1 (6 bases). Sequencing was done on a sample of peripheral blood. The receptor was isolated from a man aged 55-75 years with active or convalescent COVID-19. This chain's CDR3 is CASSRVQGYASPLHF. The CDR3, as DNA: TGTGCCAGCAGTCGGGTACAGGGTTATGCTTCACCCCTCCACTTT. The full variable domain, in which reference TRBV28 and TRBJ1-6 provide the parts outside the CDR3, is DVKVTQSSRYLVKRTGEKVFLECVQDMDHENMFWYRQDPGLGLRLIYFSYDVKMKEKGDIPEGYSVSREKKERFSLILESASTNQTSMYLCASSRVQGYASPLHFGNGTRLTVT.